Detailed here is one T cell receptor (beta chain). Antigen unknown. This entry is derived from a study of cytomegalovirus exposure and HLA in healthy donors. Findings of the study overall: Relative to equally common others, HLA-associated TCR beta chains showed greater clonal expansion in a later analysis. An analysis that came later showed most CMV-associated TCR beta chains appearing HLA-restricted. From TCR beta sequences, most subjects' HLA-A and HLA-B alleles were reportedly predicted accurately.

Researchers ran the PCR with 60 Vbeta and 13 Jbeta primers. As originally analysed: Some 10 million of 65 million to 95 million unique TCR beta chains were shared, per a later count. Generated by immunoSEQ multiplex PCR, the TCRdb table keeps only in-frame clones and is missing some. V and J calls and clone size are copied from that table; D and trimming were computed from the DNA. This repertoire includes 45,000 to 60,000 clones. The CDR3 length is 16 residues. Germline V CDR1 and CDR2: SGHAT, FQNNGV. J lost 3 bases, V lost 5 bases, and 12 bases had no gene match. This TCR was sampled from a male donor in good health and CMV-seronegative. V is TRBV11-2 and J is TRBJ1-2, with 7 bases matching TRBD1. The source material was PBMCs. The CDR3 here is CASSTTRDSDYYGYTF. CDR3 in DNA: TGTGCCAGCAGCACAACCCGGGACAGCGATTACTATGGCTACACCTTC. The variable domain in full, completed from reference TRBV11-2 and TRBJ1-2, reads EAGVAQSPRYKIIEKRQSVAFWCNPISGHATLYWYQQILGQGPKLLIQFQNNGVVDDSQLPKDRFSAERLKGVDSTLKIQPAKLEDSAVYLCASSTTRDSDYYGYTFGSGTRLTVV.